One sample yielded the 21 T cell receptor beta chains listed below, sequenced in a study of technical replicates of blood from a handful of donors (dated by TCRdb to 2017 to 2019). The library was made by the immunoSEQ multiplex PCR assay. Sourced from immuneACCESS, this table was stored by TCRdb with only in-frame sequences that have V and J called. A share of the clones is absent; for the studies checked, an unresolved V gene accounts for under half, and the remainder has no known explanation. For this sample there are tens of thousands of clones; around 95% appear just once. The ten largest account for 0.26% of the sample. The sequenced material came from T cells isolated from PBMCs. These receptors all stem from a human donor in good health.

The CDR3 loop is CAISETSGSGNEQFF. The CDR3 coding sequence is TGTGCCATCAGTGAGACTAGCGGGAGTGGTAATGAGCAGTTCTTC. The V gene is TRBV10-3, the J gene TRBJ2-1; 11 bases fit TRBD2. The CDR3 sequence is 15 residues long. Germline CDR1 and CDR2: ENHRY and SYGVKD. Germline trimming cut 2 bases from V and 7 bases from J; bases unmatched to any gene: 4.

This sequence joins TRBV6-1 and TRBJ2-1; D is unresolved. Germline values: CDR1 MNHNS, CDR2 SASEGT. CDR3 size: 11 residues. Trimming cost V 8 bases and J 5 bases, with 7 bases left between them. CDR3 residues: CASVYDNEQFF. The DNA of the CDR3 is TGTGCCAGCGTCTATGACAATGAGCAGTTCTTC.

This chain links TRBV10-2 with TRBJ2-3; 11 bases line up with TRBD2. Germline V gene sequence: CDR1 WSHSY, CDR2 SAAADI. The CDR3 totals 19 residues. Trimming took 3 bases from V and 2 from J; bases not matched to a gene: 13. DNA of the CDR3: TGCGCCAGCAGTGATTTAGCGGGGGGGCTGTTTTATCCCACAGATACGCAGTATTTT. Translation: CASSDLAGGLFYPTDTQYF.

V and J are TRBV5-1 and TRBJ2-3, with a possible D match to TRBD2 (6 bases). Trimming stripped 0 bases from V and 2 bases from J, with 10 bases between. Germline CDR1 and CDR2: SGHRS and YFSETQ. This CDR3 has 15 amino acids. CDR3 nucleotide sequence: TGCGCCAGCAGCTTGGGGTCGGGAGACACAGATACGCAGTATTTT. It yields the protein CASSLGSGDTDTQYF.

A single count supports this clone. DNA for the CDR3: TGTGCCATCAGCGGGGGGACCTCAGGGCCCCAGCATTTT. As protein: CAISGGTSGPQHF. The V gene is TRBV2, the J gene TRBJ1-5, with TRBD1 as a possible D gene (5 bases). The ends were cut back, 10 bases at V and 9 bases at J, with 19 bases in the middle. This CDR3 spans 13 amino acids. In germline, CDR1 is SNHLY, CDR2 FYNNEI.

The V gene is TRBV10-3, the J gene TRBJ2-3, with 7 nucleotides matching TRBD2. The CDR3 is made up of 14 amino acids. Unmatched junction bases numbered 4, after V lost 7 bases and J lost 0 bases. Germline V gives CDR1 ENHRY, CDR2 SYGVKD. The CDR3 DNA reads TGTGCCATCAACCGGGAGGCGAGCACAGATACGCAGTATTTT. Translated, it gives CAINREASTDTQYF.

V is TRBV7-3 and J is TRBJ2-1; the match to TRBD2 covers 8 bases. Germline CDR1 reads SGHTA; CDR2 reads FQGTGA. The CDR3 has 14 residues. Trimming took 5 bases from V and 12 from J; bases not matched to a gene: 12. DNA for the CDR3: TGTGCCAGCAGCCCCTCTACCGGGGGGGGCCCGCAGTTCTTC. It specifies CASSPSTGGGPQFF.

The J gene is TRBJ1-2, the V gene TRBV30; 7 nucleotides align to TRBD1. V shed 4 bases, J shed 7 bases, and the junction held 9 bases outside the gene matches. CDR3 length equals 13 residues. CDR1 and CDR2 (germline): GTSNPN, SVGIG (reference sequence). CDR3 nucleotide sequence: TGTGCCTGGACCTTACAGGGGCCGAGTGGCTACACCTTC. Its translation: CAWTLQGPSGYTF.

The chain is built from TRBV6-5 and TRBJ1-2, with 8 bases that match TRBD1. The V and J ends lost 5 bases and 9 bases, in that order; junction bases with no gene match: 11. CDR1 and CDR2 from the germline V gene are MNHEY and SVGAGI. This CDR3 spans 14 amino acids. The CDR3 loop reads CASSQGTGPVRYTF. The CDR3 DNA sequence: TGTGCCAGCAGTCAAGGGACAGGCCCCGTTCGCTACACCTTC.

The J gene is TRBJ1-5, the V gene TRBV7-9, with D perhaps TRBD1 (5 bases). Germline CDR1 SEHNR, CDR2 FQNEAQ (reference sequence). The germline V and J ends were trimmed by 2 bases and 6 bases, with 11 bases remaining between them. CDR3 length: 14 amino acids. The CDR3 sequence: CASSLRGGSQPQHF. CDR3 nucleotide sequence: TGTGCCAGCAGCTTACGTGGGGGGTCTCAGCCCCAGCATTTT. Using reference TRBV7-9 and TRBJ1-5 for the parts outside the CDR3, the full variable domain is DTGVSQNPRHKITKRGQNVTFRCDPISEHNRLYWYRQTLGQGPEFLTYFQNEAQLEKSRLLSDRFSAERPKGSFSTLEIQRTEQGDSAMYLCASSLRGGSQPQHFGDGTRLSIL.

The rearrangement uses TRBV6-5 and TRBJ1-2; 8 bases line up with TRBD1. There are 16 residues in the CDR3. Trimming took 4 bases from V and 8 from J; bases not matched to a gene: 15. The V gene's germline CDR1 is MNHEY and CDR2 SVGAGI. The CDR3 is CASSSATEQGGLGYTF. The CDR3 DNA is TGTGCCAGCAGTTCCGCTACGGAACAGGGGGGACTCGGCTACACCTTC.

The CDR3 nucleotides read TGTGCCAGCAGGTCGGGATTCCCGAGCTACAATGAGCAGTTCTTC. It codes for CASRSGFPSYNEQFF. The chain links TRBV27 to TRBJ2-1; TRBD2 might be the D (5 bases). Trimming shortened V by 6 bases and J by 3 bases, and 15 bases separated the two germline ends. The CDR3 has 15 residues. The germline V gene encodes CDR1 MNHEY and CDR2 SMNVEV (reference sequence).

The rearrangement uses TRBV5-1 and TRBJ2-7; TRBD2 might be the D (5 bases). Trimming stripped 0 bases from V and 6 bases from J, with 10 bases between. This CDR3 contains 13 residues. The germline V gene encodes CDR1 SGHRS and CDR2 YFSETQ. The CDR3 spells CASSLEFGSEQYF. DNA for the CDR3: TGCGCCAGCAGCTTGGAATTTGGGAGCGAGCAGTACTTC.

J is TRBJ2-7 and V is TRBV2; 9 bases match TRBD2. V shed 6 bases and J 3 bases; nucleotides not matched to a gene: 9. CDR1 is SNHLY and CDR2 is FYNNEI in the germline V gene. The CDR3 totals 15 residues. This chain's CDR3 is CASRPIAGENYEQYF. CDR3 sequence (DNA): TGTGCCAGCAGACCCATAGCGGGAGAGAACTACGAGCAGTACTTC.

The chain combines TRBV28 with TRBJ2-1; 7 positions match TRBD1. CDR3 size: 17 residues. With 6 bases clipped from V and 5 bases from J, the junction kept 16 bases outside the gene matches. CDR1 is MDHEN and CDR2 is SYDVKM in the germline V gene. This CDR3 reads CASRSPIDRVGHNEQFF. In nucleotides, the CDR3 is TGTGCCAGCAGATCCCCGATCGACAGGGTAGGCCACAATGAGCAGTTCTTC.

The chain employs TRBV29-1 and TRBJ1-2, with 10 bases aligning to TRBD1. From germline, CDR1 is SQVTM and CDR2 ANQGSEA. With 4 bases clipped from V and 3 bases from J, the junction kept 11 bases outside the gene matches. There are 16 residues in the CDR3. The CDR3 DNA follows: TGCAGCGTTGCGTCGGGACAGGGGTTCCTCGACTATGGCTACACCTTC. It specifies CSVASGQGFLDYGYTF.

The chain carries TRBV19 and TRBJ2-5, with a weak D call TRBD2 (6 bases). CDR1 and CDR2 (germline): LNHDA, SQIVND (reference sequence). V gave up 3 bases and J gave up 2 bases, with 13 bases separating them. The CDR3 is 15 amino acids. The chain's CDR3 is CASSIGAGLQETQYF. The CDR3 DNA is TGTGCCAGTAGTATCGGAGCGGGCTTACAAGAGACCCAGTACTTC.

The chain uses TRBV9 and TRBJ2-1, with 7 bases that match TRBD1. With V trimmed by 6 bases and J by 1 base, 4 bases remained unmatched. CDR3 length: 14 residues. Germline V lookup: CDR1 SGDLS, CDR2 YYNGEE. The CDR3 bases are TGTGCCAGCAACCCAGGGGGTTCCTACAATGAGCAGTTCTTC. As protein: CASNPGGSYNEQFF.

For the CDR3, the DNA is TGTGCCAGCAGCTTAGAGCGGGGCCAGAATTACTTC. Residues: CASSLERGQNYF. The J gene is TRBJ2-5, the V gene TRBV7-2, with 7 positions matching TRBD2. The CDR3 is 12 residues long. Trimming at V came to 1 base and at J to 14 bases, leaving 7 bases not matched to a gene. Germline CDR1 and CDR2: SGHTA and FQGNSA. The whole variable domain, filled in from reference TRBV7-2 and TRBJ2-5, reads GAGVSQSPSNKVTEKGKDVELRCDPISGHTALYWYRQSLGQGLEFLIYFQGNSAPDKSGLPSDRFSAERTGGSVSTLTIQRTQQEDSAVYLCASSLERGQNYFGPGTRLLVL.

This clone was seen just once. The gene calls are TRBV28 and TRBJ2-1; weak D call: TRBD2 (6 bases). The V gene lost 3 bases and the J gene lost 6 bases, with 12 bases spanning the gap. The CDR3 spans 14 residues. CDR1 and CDR2 from the germline V gene are MDHEN and SYDVKM. The CDR3 DNA reads as TGTGCCAGCAGTTTCAATGCGGGACCCAATGAGCAGTTCTTC. This encodes CASSFNAGPNEQFF.

The rearrangement joins TRBV7-6 to TRBJ1-2; 8 nucleotides line up with TRBD1. With V trimmed by 1 base and J by 4 bases, 2 bases remained unmatched. The germline gives CDR1 SGHVS, CDR2 FNYEAQ. The CDR3 length is 14 residues. This CDR3 reads CASSLGTGSYGYTF. Written as DNA, the CDR3 is TGTGCCAGCAGCTTAGGGACAGGGTCCTATGGCTACACCTTC.